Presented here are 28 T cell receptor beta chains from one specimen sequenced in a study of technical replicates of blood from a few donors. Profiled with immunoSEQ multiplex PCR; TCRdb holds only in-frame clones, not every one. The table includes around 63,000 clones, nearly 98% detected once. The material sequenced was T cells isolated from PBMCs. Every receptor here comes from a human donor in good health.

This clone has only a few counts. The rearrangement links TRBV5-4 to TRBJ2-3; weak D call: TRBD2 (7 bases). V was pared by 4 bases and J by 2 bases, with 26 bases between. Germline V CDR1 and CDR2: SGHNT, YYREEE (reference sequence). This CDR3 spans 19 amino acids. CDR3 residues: CASSKTGDYRVTDTDTQYF. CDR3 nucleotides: TGTGCCAGCAGCAAGACGGGGGACTACAGGGTTACGGACACAGATACGCAGTATTTT.

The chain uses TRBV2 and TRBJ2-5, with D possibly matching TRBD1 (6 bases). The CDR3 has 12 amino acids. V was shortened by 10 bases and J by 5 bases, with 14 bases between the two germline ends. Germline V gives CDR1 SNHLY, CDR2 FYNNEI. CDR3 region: CATTGFSETQYF. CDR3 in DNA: TGTGCCACCACAGGGTTTTCGGAGACCCAGTACTTC.

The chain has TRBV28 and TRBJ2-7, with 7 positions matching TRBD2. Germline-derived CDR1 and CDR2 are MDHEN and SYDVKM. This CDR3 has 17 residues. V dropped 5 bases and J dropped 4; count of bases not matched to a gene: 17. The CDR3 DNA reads TGTGCCAGCAGTAGCGGGAACTGGGGTTTGGCCCCGTACGAGCAGTACTTC. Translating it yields CASSSGNWGLAPYEQYF.

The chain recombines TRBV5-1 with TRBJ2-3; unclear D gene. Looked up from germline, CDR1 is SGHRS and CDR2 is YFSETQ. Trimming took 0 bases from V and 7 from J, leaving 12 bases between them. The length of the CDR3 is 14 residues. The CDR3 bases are TGCGCCAGCAGCTTGGTAGGAGAGGTGAATACGCAGTATTTT. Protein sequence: CASSLVGEVNTQYF.

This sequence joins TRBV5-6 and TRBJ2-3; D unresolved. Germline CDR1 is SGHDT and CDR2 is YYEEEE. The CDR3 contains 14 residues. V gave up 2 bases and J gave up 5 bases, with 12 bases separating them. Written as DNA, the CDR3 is TGTGCCAGCAGCTTTACCAATCCCGGAGATACGCAGTATTTT. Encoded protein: CASSFTNPGDTQYF.

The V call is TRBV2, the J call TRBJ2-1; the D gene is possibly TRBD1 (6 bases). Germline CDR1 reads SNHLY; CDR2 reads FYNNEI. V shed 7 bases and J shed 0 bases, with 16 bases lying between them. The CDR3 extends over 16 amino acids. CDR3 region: CASKYRVRSSYNEQFF. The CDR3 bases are TGTGCCAGCAAGTACAGGGTAAGGAGCTCCTACAATGAGCAGTTCTTC.

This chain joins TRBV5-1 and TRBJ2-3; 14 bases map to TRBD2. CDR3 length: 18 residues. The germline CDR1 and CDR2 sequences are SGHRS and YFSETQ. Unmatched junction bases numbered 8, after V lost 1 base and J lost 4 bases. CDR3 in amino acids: CASSLTGLAGVFADTQYF. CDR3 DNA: TGCGCCAGCAGCTTGACGGGACTAGCGGGAGTATTTGCAGATACGCAGTATTTT.

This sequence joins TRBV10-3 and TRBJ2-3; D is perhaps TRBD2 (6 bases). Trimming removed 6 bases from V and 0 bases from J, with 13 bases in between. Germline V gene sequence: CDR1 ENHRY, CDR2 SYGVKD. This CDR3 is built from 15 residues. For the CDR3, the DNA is TGTGCCATCAGCTTCGGCGGGGTTAGCACAGATACGCAGTATTTT. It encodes CAISFGGVSTDTQYF.

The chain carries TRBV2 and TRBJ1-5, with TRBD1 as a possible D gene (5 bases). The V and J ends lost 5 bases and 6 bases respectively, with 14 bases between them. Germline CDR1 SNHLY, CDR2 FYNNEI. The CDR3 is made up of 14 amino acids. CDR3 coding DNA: TGTGCCAGCAGTTGGGGGGAAGGGGTTCAGCCCCAGCATTTT. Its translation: CASSWGEGVQPQHF.

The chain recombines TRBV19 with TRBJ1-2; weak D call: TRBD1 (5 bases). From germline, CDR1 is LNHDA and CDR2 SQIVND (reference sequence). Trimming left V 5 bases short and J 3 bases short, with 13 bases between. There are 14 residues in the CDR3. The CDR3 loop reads CASSDWGWDYGYTF. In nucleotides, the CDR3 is TGTGCCAGTAGTGACTGGGGCTGGGACTATGGCTACACCTTC.

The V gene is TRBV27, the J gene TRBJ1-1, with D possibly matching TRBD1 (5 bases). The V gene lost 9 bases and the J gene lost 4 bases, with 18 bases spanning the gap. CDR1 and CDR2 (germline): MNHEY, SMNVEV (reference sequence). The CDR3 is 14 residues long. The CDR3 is CASRRGRETTEAFF. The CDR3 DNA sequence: TGTGCCAGTCGGCGGGGGAGGGAGACCACTGAAGCTTTCTTT.

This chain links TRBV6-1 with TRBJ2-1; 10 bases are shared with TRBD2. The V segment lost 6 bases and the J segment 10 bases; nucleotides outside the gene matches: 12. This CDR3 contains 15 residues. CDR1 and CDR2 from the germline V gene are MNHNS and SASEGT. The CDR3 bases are TGTGCCAGCAGGGACCTAGCGGGAGCAGGACGGGAGCAGTTCTTC. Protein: CASRDLAGAGREQFF.

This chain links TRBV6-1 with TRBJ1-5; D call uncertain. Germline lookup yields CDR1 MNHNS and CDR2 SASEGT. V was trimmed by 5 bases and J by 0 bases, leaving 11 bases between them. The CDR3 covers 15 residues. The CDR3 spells CASSLAGNSNQPQHF. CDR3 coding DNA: TGTGCCAGCAGTTTGGCGGGTAATAGCAATCAGCCCCAGCATTTT.

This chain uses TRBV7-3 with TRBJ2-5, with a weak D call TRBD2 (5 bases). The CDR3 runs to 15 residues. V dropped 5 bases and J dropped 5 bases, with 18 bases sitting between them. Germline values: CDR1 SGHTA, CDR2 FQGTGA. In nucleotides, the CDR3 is TGTGCCAGCAGCCCACTACCGGGGATCGGGGAGACCCAGTACTTC. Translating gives CASSPLPGIGETQYF.

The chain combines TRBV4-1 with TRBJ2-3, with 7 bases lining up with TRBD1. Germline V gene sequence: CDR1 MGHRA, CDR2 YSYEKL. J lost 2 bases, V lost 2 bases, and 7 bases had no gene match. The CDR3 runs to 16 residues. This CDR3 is CASSQRPTGNTDTQYF. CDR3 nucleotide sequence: TGCGCCAGCAGCCAAAGACCGACAGGGAACACAGATACGCAGTATTTT.

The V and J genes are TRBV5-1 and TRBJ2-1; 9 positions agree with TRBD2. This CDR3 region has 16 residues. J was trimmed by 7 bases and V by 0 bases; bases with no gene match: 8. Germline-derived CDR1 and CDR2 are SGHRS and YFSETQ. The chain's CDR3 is CASSLEASGDHNEQFF. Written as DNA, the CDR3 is TGCGCCAGCAGCTTGGAGGCTAGCGGGGATCATAATGAGCAGTTCTTC.

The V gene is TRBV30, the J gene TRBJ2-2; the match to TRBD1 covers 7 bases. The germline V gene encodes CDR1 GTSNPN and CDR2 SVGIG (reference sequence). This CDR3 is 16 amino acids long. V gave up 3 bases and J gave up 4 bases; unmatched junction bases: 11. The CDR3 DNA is TGTGCCTGGAGCCTCCCAACAGGGGTCGGCACCGGGGAGCTGTTTTTT. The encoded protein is CAWSLPTGVGTGELFF.

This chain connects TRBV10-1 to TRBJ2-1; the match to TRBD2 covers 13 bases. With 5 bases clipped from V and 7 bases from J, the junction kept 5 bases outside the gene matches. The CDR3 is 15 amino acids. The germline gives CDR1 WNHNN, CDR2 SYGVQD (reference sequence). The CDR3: CASSKGLAGFNEQFF. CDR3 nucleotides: TGCGCCAGCAGTAAGGGACTAGCGGGATTTAATGAGCAGTTCTTC.

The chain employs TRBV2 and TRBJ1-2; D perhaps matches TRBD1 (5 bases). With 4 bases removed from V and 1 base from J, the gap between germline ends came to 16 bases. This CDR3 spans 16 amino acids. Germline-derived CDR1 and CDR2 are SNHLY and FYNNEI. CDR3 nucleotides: TGTGCCAGCAGTGTCGGCTTGGGGCAGAGTAACTATGGCTACACCTTC. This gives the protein CASSVGLGQSNYGYTF.

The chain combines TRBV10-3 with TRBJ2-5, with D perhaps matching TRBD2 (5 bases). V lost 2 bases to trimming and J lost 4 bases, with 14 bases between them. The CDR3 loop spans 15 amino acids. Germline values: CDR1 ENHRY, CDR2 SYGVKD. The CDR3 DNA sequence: TGTGCCATCAGTGAGGCTAGCCCAGTGGCAGAGACCCAGTACTTC. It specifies CAISEASPVAETQYF.

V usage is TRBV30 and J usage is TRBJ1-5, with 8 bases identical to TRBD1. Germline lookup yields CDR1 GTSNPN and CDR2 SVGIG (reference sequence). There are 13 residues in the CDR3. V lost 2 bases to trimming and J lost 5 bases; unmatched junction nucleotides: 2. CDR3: CAWSSQGDQPQHF. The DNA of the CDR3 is TGTGCCTGGAGTTCACAGGGGGATCAGCCCCAGCATTTT.

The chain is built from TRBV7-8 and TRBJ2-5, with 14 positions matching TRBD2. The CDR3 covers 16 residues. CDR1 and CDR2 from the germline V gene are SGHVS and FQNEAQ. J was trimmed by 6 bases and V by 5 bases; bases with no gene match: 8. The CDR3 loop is CASSQRLAGGPKTQYF. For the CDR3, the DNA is TGTGCCAGCAGCCAAAGACTAGCGGGAGGGCCGAAGACCCAGTACTTC.

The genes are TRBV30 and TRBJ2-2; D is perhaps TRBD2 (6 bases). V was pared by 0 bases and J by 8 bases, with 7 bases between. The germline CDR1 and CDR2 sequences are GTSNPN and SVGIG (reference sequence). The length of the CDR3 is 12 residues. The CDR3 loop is CAWSVRGGELFF. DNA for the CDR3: TGTGCCTGGAGTGTACGGGGGGGGGAGCTGTTTTTT. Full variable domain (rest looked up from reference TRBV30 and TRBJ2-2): SQTIHQWPATLVQPVGSPLSLECTVEGTSNPNLYWYRQAAGRGLQLLFYSVGIGQISSEVPQNLSASRPQDRQFILSSKKLLLSDSGFYLCAWSVRGGELFFGEGSRLTVL.

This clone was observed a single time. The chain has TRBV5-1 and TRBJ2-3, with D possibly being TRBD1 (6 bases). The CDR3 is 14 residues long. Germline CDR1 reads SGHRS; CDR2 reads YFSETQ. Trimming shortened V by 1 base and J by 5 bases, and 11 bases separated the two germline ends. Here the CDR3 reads CASSLNQGGDTQYF. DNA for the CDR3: TGCGCCAGCAGCTTGAACCAAGGGGGAGATACGCAGTATTTT.

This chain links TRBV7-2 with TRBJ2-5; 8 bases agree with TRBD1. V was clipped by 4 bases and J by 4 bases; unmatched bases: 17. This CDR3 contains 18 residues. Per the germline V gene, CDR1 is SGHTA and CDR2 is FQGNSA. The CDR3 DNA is TGTGCCAGCAGCTCACTACCAAGAAAGACAGGGGCGGGAGAGACCCAGTACTTC. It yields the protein CASSSLPRKTGAGETQYF.

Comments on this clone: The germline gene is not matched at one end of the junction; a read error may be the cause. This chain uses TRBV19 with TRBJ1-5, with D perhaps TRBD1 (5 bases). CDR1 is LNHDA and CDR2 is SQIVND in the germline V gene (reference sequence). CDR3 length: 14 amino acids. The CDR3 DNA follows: TGTGCCAGTAGTATTAGGGGTAGCAGTCAGCCCCAGCATTTT. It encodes CASSIRGSSQPQHF.

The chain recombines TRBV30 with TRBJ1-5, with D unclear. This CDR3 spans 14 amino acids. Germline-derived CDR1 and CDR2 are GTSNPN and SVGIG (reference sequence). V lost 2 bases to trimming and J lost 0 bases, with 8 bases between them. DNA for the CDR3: TGTGCCTGGAGTCAACAGTATAGCAATCAGCCCCAGCATTTT. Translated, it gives CAWSQQYSNQPQHF.

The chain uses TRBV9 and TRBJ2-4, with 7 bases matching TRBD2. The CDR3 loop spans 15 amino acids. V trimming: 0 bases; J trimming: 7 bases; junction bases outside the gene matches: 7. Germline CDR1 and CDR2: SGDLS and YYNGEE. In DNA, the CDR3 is TGTGCCAGCAGCGTAGGGGGGGGGACCGGGAACATTCAGTACTTC. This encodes CASSVGGGTGNIQYF.